The 25 T cell receptor beta chains below come from one sample, sequenced in a study of T-cell reconstitution after alpha-beta-depleted transplantation in children. TCRbeta library construction was performed incorporating unique molecular identifiers. TCRdb analysed the PCR reads with MiXCR anew, one entry per CDR3 protein. Here the sample spans 100,000 to 120,000 distinct CDR3 sequences, 10% being singletons. Material: PBMCs from the stem cell graft donor, obtained from the stem cell graft. These receptors all come from a human donor who donated a stem cell graft to a child with acute lymphoblastic leukemia.

In this sample, this clonotype turned up many times. CDR3 coding DNA: TGTGCCAGCAGCCCGACTAGCGGGGGCCTTAGCACAGATACGCAGTATTTT. Translating gives CASSPTSGGLSTDTQYF. The rearrangement links TRBV7-6 to TRBJ2-3; 12 bases agree with TRBD2. Germline lookup yields CDR1 SGHVS and CDR2 FNYEAQ. V lost 5 bases and J lost 0; bases outside the gene matches: 6. CDR3 length equals 17 residues.

There are many counts of this clonotype. The chain joins TRBV11-2 to TRBJ1-5; D not certain. CDR3 size: 17 residues. V was pared by 0 bases and J by 3 bases, with 15 bases between. The germline CDR1 and CDR2 sequences are SGHAT and FQNNGV. The CDR3 is CASSLEAQEAYNQPQHF. CDR3 coding DNA: TGTGCCAGCAGCTTAGAGGCCCAGGAAGCCTACAATCAGCCCCAGCATTTT.

This clonotype was recorded many times. The chain recombines TRBV6-5 with TRBJ2-7, with TRBD2 matching 7 bases. Germline CDR1 MNHEY, CDR2 SVGAGI. The ends lost 8 bases at V and 4 bases at J; junction bases unmatched: 8. This CDR3 region has 13 residues. CDR3 DNA sequence: TGTGCCAGCCGCCGGGGGGAGGGATACGAGCAGTACTTC. Translated, it gives CASRRGEGYEQYF.

This clonotype was counted many times. This chain links TRBV7-9 with TRBJ2-3; the match to TRBD2 covers 8 bases. The CDR3 consists of 15 residues. Germline-derived CDR1 and CDR2 are SEHNR and FQNEAQ (reference sequence). V shed 3 bases, J shed 6 bases, and the junction held 8 bases outside the gene matches. The CDR3: CASSFPSGRTDTQYF. The CDR3 bases are TGTGCCAGCAGCTTTCCCAGCGGGAGAACGGATACGCAGTATTTT.

This chain joins TRBV5-4 and TRBJ2-1; 7 nucleotides match TRBD1. Germline V gene lookup returns CDR1 SGHNT and CDR2 YYREEE (reference sequence). The CDR3 spans 14 residues. The V gene end was trimmed by 7 bases and the J gene end by 8 bases; junction bases not matched to a gene: 12. In DNA form, the CDR3 reads TGTGCCAGCGGAGGTGAGGGGGCGTTCGATGAGCAGTTCTTC. This codes for CASGGEGAFDEQFF.

This clonotype has ten or more counts. The chain recombines TRBV15 with TRBJ2-4, with D unclear. The CDR3 spans 15 residues. The germline V gene has CDR1 LNHNV and CDR2 YYDKDF (reference sequence). The V end was cut by 5 bases, the J end by 2 bases, with 13 bases between. This chain's CDR3 is CATSSQRASKNIQYF. The CDR3, as DNA: TGTGCCACCAGCTCGCAAAGGGCATCCAAAAACATTCAGTACTTC.

In its sample, this clonotype was seen many times. This chain uses TRBV5-4 with TRBJ2-2, with 9 bases lining up with TRBD1. After removal of 2 bases from V and 0 bases from J, the junction contained 8 bases not matched to a gene. The CDR3 runs 18 residues. The germline V gene has CDR1 SGHNT and CDR2 YYREEE (reference sequence). CDR3: CASSLMGQGPPNTGELFF. DNA of the CDR3: TGTGCCAGCAGCTTAATGGGACAGGGCCCACCGAACACCGGGGAGCTGTTTTTT.

This clonotype occurred many times. The genes are TRBV12-3 or TRBV12-4 and TRBJ1-5; 7 positions agree with TRBD1. Losses at the gene ends were 6 bases for V and 3 bases for J; bases not matched to a gene: 8. The CDR3 length is 15 residues. CDR3 coding DNA: TGTGCCAGCAGGGGAGGGGGCGCCGCCAATCAGCCCCAGCATTTT. It translates to CASRGGGAANQPQHF.

This clonotype was observed many times. The chain couples TRBV7-9 to TRBJ2-2; perhaps D is TRBD1 or TRBD2 (6 bases each). This CDR3 is 15 amino acids long. CDR1 and CDR2 from the germline V gene are SEHNR and FQNEAQ (reference sequence). Trimming shortened V by 5 bases and J by 0 bases, and 10 bases separated the two germline ends. The CDR3 here is CASSRGTTNTGELFF. CDR3 sequence (DNA): TGTGCCAGCAGCCGCGGGACAACGAACACCGGGGAGCTGTTTTTT.

This clonotype showed up many times. V gene TRBV6-2 or TRBV6-3 combines with J gene TRBJ2-7, with D possibly matching TRBD1 (5 bases). This CDR3 has 13 amino acids. V was pared by 6 bases and J by 2 bases, with 11 bases between. Germline-derived CDR1 and CDR2 are MNHEY and SVGEGT. The CDR3 reads CASSPDKPYEQYF. The CDR3 nucleotides read TGTGCCAGCAGCCCGGACAAGCCCTACGAGCAGTACTTC.

This clonotype has ten or more counts. This chain uses TRBV7-2 with TRBJ1-1; D gene unclear. The germline gives CDR1 SGHTA, CDR2 FQGNSA. The CDR3 extends over 16 amino acids. Trimming shortened V by 1 base and J by 2 bases, and 14 bases separated the two germline ends. CDR3 in amino acids: CASSLVAVSANTEAFF. For the CDR3, the DNA is TGTGCCAGCAGCTTAGTTGCAGTCTCGGCAAACACTGAAGCTTTCTTT.

This clonotype was observed at least ten times. The rearrangement links TRBV5-1 to TRBJ1-1, with no clear D. V was clipped by 1 base and J by 1 base, with 11 bases between them. The CDR3 runs to 15 residues. CDR1 is SGHRS, CDR2 YFSETQ, per germline. DNA of the CDR3: TGCGCCAGCAGCTTGAGTGATTTTGCGAACACTGAAGCTTTCTTT. Protein: CASSLSDFANTEAFF.

Points on this clonotype: Because the CDR3 is missing its conserved closing phenylalanine or tryptophan, this is likely a read error. CDR3 coding DNA: TGTGCCAGCAGTTACTCGAAGGGAGGAGTAGCGGGGCTCTACGAGCAGTACTTG. It translates to CASSYSKGGVAGLYEQYL. This chain joins TRBV6-5 and TRBJ2-7; 8 bases map to TRBD2. V lost 0 bases and J lost 3; bases outside the gene matches: 13. Germline loops: CDR1 MNHEY, CDR2 SVGAGI. The CDR3 is 18 residues long.

This clonotype was counted many times. The gene calls are TRBV29-1 and TRBJ2-7; 7 nucleotides agree with TRBD2. Trimming cost V 2 bases and J 2 bases; bases outside gene matches: 0. Germline lookup yields CDR1 SQVTM and CDR2 ANQGSEA. CDR3 length: 12 residues. CDR3 sequence (DNA): TGCAGCGTTGAACTAGCGGCCTACGAGCAGTACTTC. It specifies CSVELAAYEQYF.

There are many counts of this clonotype. The rearrangement uses TRBV7-9 and TRBJ1-5; D is possibly TRBD1 (6 bases). The ends were cut back, 0 bases at V and 0 bases at J, with 9 bases in the middle. Germline CDR1 SEHNR, CDR2 FQNEAQ (reference sequence). CDR3 length: 16 amino acids. This chain's CDR3 is CASSLAGRGSNQPQHF. In nucleotides, the CDR3 is TGTGCCAGCAGCTTAGCCGGCAGGGGTAGCAATCAGCCCCAGCATTTT.

This clonotype has just a few counts. A single base separates this from a much larger clone, so it may be a read error. This chain uses TRBV20-1 with TRBJ2-2; tentatively, D is TRBD1 (5 bases). The germline V gene has CDR1 DFQATT and CDR2 SNEGSKA (reference sequence). The CDR3 consists of 13 residues. In nucleotides, the CDR3 is TGCAGTGCTACACAGGCGAACACCTGGGAGCTGTTTTTT. As protein: CSATQANTWELFF.

This clonotype was seen at least ten times. The rearrangement joins TRBV4-3 to TRBJ2-2, with D possibly TRBD1 on 5 matching bases. CDR1 and CDR2 (germline): LGHNA, YSLEER. V was clipped by 0 bases and J by 3 bases, with 11 bases between them. The CDR3 loop spans 16 amino acids. This CDR3 is CASSQEQGVYTGELFF. CDR3 coding DNA: TGCGCCAGCAGCCAAGAGCAGGGTGTTTACACCGGGGAGCTGTTTTTT.

This clonotype was detected ten times or more. This chain connects TRBV29-1 to TRBJ1-6; no clear D gene. The V gene's germline CDR1 is SQVTM and CDR2 ANQGSEA. Deletions cut 4 bases from V and 6 bases from J, with 10 bases between. This CDR3 has 13 amino acids. This CDR3 is CSVGSGPNSPLHF. CDR3 coding DNA: TGCAGCGTTGGCAGCGGGCCTAATTCACCCCTCCACTTT.

This clonotype occurred many times. V gene TRBV12-3 or TRBV12-4 combines with J gene TRBJ2-1; TRBD2 matches at 7 bases. J was trimmed by 15 bases and V by 6 bases; bases with no gene match: 11. The CDR3 consists of 12 residues. CDR3 sequence reads: CASSLADQSRFF. The CDR3, as DNA: TGTGCCAGCAGCCTAGCGGACCAAAGTCGGTTCTTC.

This clonotype has at least ten counts. The rearrangement uses TRBV14 and TRBJ1-2, with D possibly TRBD1 on 6 matching bases. Germline V gene lookup returns CDR1 SGHDN and CDR2 FVKESK. The CDR3 is 14 amino acids. V was clipped by 3 bases and J by 8 bases, with 16 bases between them. The chain's CDR3 is CASSHPGTPGGYTF. The DNA for the CDR3 is TGTGCCAGCAGCCACCCCGGGACACCGGGAGGCTACACCTTC.

This clonotype appeared many times. The chain couples TRBV20-1 to TRBJ1-2; TRBD1 is a possible D gene (5 bases). V was clipped by 0 bases and J by 8 bases, with 16 bases between them. The CDR3 is made up of 14 amino acids. Germline V gene sequence: CDR1 DFQATT, CDR2 SNEGSKA (reference sequence). This chain's CDR3 is CSARDFTGGGGYTF. CDR3 in DNA: TGCAGTGCTAGAGATTTCACAGGAGGCGGGGGCTACACCTTC.

This clonotype was found many times. The chain links TRBV27 to TRBJ1-1; no firm D call. Germline-derived CDR1 and CDR2 are MNHEY and SMNVEV (reference sequence). The V end was cut by 5 bases, the J end by 7 bases, with 23 bases between. The CDR3 is 16 residues long. CDR3 region: CASSTPTQSGAGEAFF. The CDR3 DNA is TGTGCCAGCAGTACCCCCACTCAGTCGGGAGCAGGTGAAGCTTTCTTT.

This clonotype was seen ten or more times. The chain uses TRBV27 and TRBJ1-5; 8 bases line up with TRBD1. Germline V lookup: CDR1 MNHEY, CDR2 SMNVEV (reference sequence). V shed 4 bases, J shed 2 bases, and the junction held 7 bases outside the gene matches. CDR3 length equals 16 residues. The CDR3 here is CASSSATGDRNQPQHF. The DNA for the CDR3 is TGTGCCAGCAGTTCCGCGACAGGGGACCGCAATCAGCCCCAGCATTTT.

J is TRBJ2-7 and V is TRBV7-1; D not resolved. TRBV7-1 belongs to the ORF category, with a function that is uncertain. Between the trimmed V and J ends, which lost 3 bases and 4 bases, there was a span of 13 bases. The CDR3 has 14 residues. The CDR3 spells CASSSEVPPYEQYF. For the CDR3, the DNA is TGTGCCAGCAGCTCCGAGGTGCCCCCTTACGAGCAGTACTTC.

The rearrangement uses TRBV7-2 and TRBJ1-1; D unclear. Trimming removed 0 bases at V and 1 base at J, with 6 bases between. The CDR3 length is 14 residues. The germline V gene encodes CDR1 SGHTA and CDR2 FQGNSA. The CDR3 here is CASSLARRNTEAFF. The DNA for the CDR3 is TGTGCCAGCAGCTTAGCCAGGAGGAACACTGAAGCTTTCTTT.